The TCR beta chain under discussion was sequenced for a study of blood T cell repertoires in COVID-19. Whole-study context: Donors in the United States, Italy and Spain gave samples during acute or convalescent COVID-19. From T cells, B-cell-depleted T cells, or PBMCs came the material, which was cDNA or gDNA.

The CDR3 length is 14 residues. From germline, CDR1 is MDHEN and CDR2 SYDVKM. The V segment lost 4 bases and the J segment 5 bases; nucleotides outside the gene matches: 6. TCRdb's copy holds only in-frame clones and misses some; the assay was immunoSEQ multiplex PCR. The top ten clones hold roughly 2.1% of a sample with approximately 300,000 clones, approximately 90% of them seen once. The sample taken for sequencing was peripheral blood. This clonotype originated in a young man with active or convalescent COVID-19. V and J are TRBV28 and TRBJ2-5; 8 nucleotides align to TRBD2. The CDR3 reads CASSWTSLPETQYF. CDR3 sequence (DNA): TGTGCCAGCAGTTGGACTAGCCTTCCGGAGACCCAGTACTTC.